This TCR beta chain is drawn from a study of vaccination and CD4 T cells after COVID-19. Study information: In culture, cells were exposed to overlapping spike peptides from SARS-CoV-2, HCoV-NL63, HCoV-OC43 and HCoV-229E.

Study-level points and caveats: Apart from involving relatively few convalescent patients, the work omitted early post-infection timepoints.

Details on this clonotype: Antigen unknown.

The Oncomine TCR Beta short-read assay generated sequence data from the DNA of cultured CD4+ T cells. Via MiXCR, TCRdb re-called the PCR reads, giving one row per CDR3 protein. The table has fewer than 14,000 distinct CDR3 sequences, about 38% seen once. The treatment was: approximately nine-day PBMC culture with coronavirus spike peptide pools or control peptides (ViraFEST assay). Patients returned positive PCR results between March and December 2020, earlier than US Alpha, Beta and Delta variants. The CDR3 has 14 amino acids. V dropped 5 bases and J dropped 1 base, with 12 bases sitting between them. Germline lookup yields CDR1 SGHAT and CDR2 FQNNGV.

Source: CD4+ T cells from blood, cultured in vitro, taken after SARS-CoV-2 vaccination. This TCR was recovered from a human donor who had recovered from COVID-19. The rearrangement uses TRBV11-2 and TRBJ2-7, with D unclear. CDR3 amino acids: CASSKDVLSYEQYF. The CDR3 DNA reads TGTGCCAGCAGCAAGGACGTTTTGTCCTACGAGCAGTACTTC.